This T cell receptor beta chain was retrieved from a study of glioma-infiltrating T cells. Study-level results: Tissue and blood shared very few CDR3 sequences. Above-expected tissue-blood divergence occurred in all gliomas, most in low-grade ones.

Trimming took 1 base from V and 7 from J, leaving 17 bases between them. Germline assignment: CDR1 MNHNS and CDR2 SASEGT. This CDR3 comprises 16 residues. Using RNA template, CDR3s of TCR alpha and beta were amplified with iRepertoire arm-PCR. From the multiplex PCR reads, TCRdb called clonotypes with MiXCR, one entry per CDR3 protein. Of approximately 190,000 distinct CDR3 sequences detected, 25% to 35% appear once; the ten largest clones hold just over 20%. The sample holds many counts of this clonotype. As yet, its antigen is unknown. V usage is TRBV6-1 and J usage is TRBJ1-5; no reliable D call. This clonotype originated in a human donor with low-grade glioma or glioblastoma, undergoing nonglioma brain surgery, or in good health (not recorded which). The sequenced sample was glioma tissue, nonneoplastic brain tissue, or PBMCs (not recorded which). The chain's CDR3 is CASSEGIGVDGQPQHF. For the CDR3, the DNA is TGTGCCAGCAGTGAAGGGATCGGGGTCGACGGACAGCCCCAGCATTTT.